This T cell receptor (beta chain) was documented in a study of identifying expanded T cells in peripheral blood (dated by TCRdb to between 2019 and 2020). For the study in its entirety: Four technical replicates, made by sequencing separate aliquots from the same pool of genomic DNA, were compared pairwise. What the research found in general, with its limitations: It was expected by the authors that biological variance in healthy repertoires might increase further over much longer intervals, such as months to years. Across all healthy donors, variance in clone template counts between approximately two-week samples was found to increase significantly with total template count. Between technical replicates the binomial model flagged approximately 1.2 differentially abundant clones, whereas over roughly two weeks the binomial model flagged about 16.4 and over approximately 4 weeks 19 to 20. Across all healthy-donor time intervals, the beta-binomial model significantly cut both the number of clones called differentially abundant and the false-positive rate.

V and J lose 6 bases and 2 bases, and a span of 4 bases separates them. The germline V gene specifies ENHRY as CDR1 and SYGVKD as CDR2. The CDR3 goes from the cysteine to the phenylalanine over 12 residues. Only CDR3 DNA is held: 36 bases, read in frame from base 1. No immune events, such as infections, were documented for the healthy donors during the collection period. Blood repertoires from healthy donors were used as a training cohort for calibrating time-dependent variance in a beta-binomial model of differential abundance of T-cell clones. The training cohort included 10 or so healthy donors, of whom 3 were female and 7 were male. Donor ages ranged from about 29 to 65 years, with an average of roughly 40 years. Whole blood was collected from each healthy donor at three time points spaced about two weeks apart and obtained from a commercial supplier. For immunosequencing, genomic DNA was extracted from whole blood that had not been sorted.

To note about this clone: The target of this receptor is not known. Base qualities are missing; no much larger clone stands one base away.

The immunoSEQ Assay, which uses bias-controlled multiplex PCR amplification of genomic DNA, was used to profile TCRbeta CDR3 regions. In the paper's pipeline: To quantify the absolute abundance of each unique TCRbeta CDR3 region, the sequences were collapsed and filtered. Two models were used to test differential abundance: a binomial model (Fisher-equivalent) and a beta-binomial model that adds time-dependent variance fitted from healthy donors. Clones with fewer than 5 combined templates were removed, and a clone was called differentially abundant if the clone's Benjamini-Hochberg FDR was below 0.01. In the beta-binomial model, variance was expressed as a function of the total template count across the two samples, in the form v = (b*log(k)+a)^2. Drawn from immuneACCESS, this table holds only the in-frame rearrangements with V and J called that TCRdb kept. Clones are partly lost; checked studies trace under half to an unresolved V gene and leave the rest unexplained. Clonal size and the V and J genes are those of that table, whereas D and trimming came from the DNA. Across this sample there are tens of thousands of clones, with over 75% seen only once. The ten most abundant clones make up about 6% of the sample.

This sequence originates from a person aged 18 to 75 in good health. Source material: blood. The V and J segments used are TRBV10-3 and TRBJ2-2, with no confident D gene call. At the DNA level, the sequence is TGTGCCATCAGGCGAAACACCGGGGAGCTGTTTTTT. This encodes CAIRRNTGELFF.